These 20 T cell receptor beta chains originate from one sample sequenced in a study of beta chain features in type 1 diabetes. Study-wide points: Shortening that was moderate but significant affected the TCRB CDR3s of Type 1 diabetes patients in all four CD4+ subsets.

Expressed TCRB transcripts were sequenced after all isolated RNA was converted to cDNA. Sequencing was performed with immunoSEQ multiplex PCR; in TCRdb, only in-frame clones are kept and a portion is missing. Here the sample spans more than 550,000 clones, over 11% being singletons. These receptors lack a known antigen. The sample comprised naive CD4+ T cells from blood. The receptors here all came from a man younger than 30 with type 1 diabetes.

As for this clone: An end of the junction does not agree with germline; a read error may underlie this. Other nucleotide sequences in the sample specify the same CDR3. The chain couples TRBV7-7 to TRBJ2-1; D is unclear. CDR3 length: 13 amino acids. Per germline, CDR1 SSHAT and CDR2 FNYEAQ (reference sequence). The CDR3 DNA is TGTGCTAGCAGCTTAACCGTGTACAATGAGCAGTTCTTC. It yields the protein CASSLTVYNEQFF.

J is TRBJ2-1 and V is TRBV5-6, with 9 nucleotides matching TRBD2. The V and J ends lost 4 bases and 1 base, in that order; junction bases with no gene match: 3. This CDR3 has 15 amino acids. CDR1 is SGHDT and CDR2 is YYEEEE in the germline V gene. The DNA for the CDR3 is TGTGCCAGCAGCGCGAGCGGGAGGTCCTACAATGAGCAGTTCTTC. Protein product: CASSASGRSYNEQFF.

This chain joins TRBV7-6 and TRBJ1-5, with D perhaps matching TRBD1 (6 bases). The CDR3 is made up of 15 amino acids. Germline V gene lookup returns CDR1 SGHVS and CDR2 FNYEAQ. Trimming removed 5 bases at V and 3 bases at J, with 14 bases between. The CDR3 DNA reads TGTGCCAGCAGCCGTAGGGGGATTGACAATCAGCCCCAGCATTTT. It is translated as CASSRRGIDNQPQHF.

The chain is built from TRBV4-1 and TRBJ2-5; 7 bases agree with TRBD1. The CDR3 consists of 16 residues. Germline V gene sequence: CDR1 MGHRA, CDR2 YSYEKL. The V gene end was trimmed by 2 bases and the J gene end by 2 bases; junction bases not matched to a gene: 8. The CDR3 sequence: CASSQNPSGQQETQYF. The CDR3 bases are TGCGCCAGCAGCCAAAACCCTTCGGGACAGCAAGAGACCCAGTACTTC.

The genes are TRBV5-1 and TRBJ2-5; 8 bases line up with TRBD1. With 6 bases clipped from V and 5 bases from J, the junction kept 12 bases outside the gene matches. The germline V gene encodes CDR1 SGHRS and CDR2 YFSETQ. This CDR3 is 15 amino acids long. The CDR3 nucleotides are TGCGCCAGCACCACACACTCGGGACAGGCCGAGACCCAGTACTTC. Amino acid sequence: CASTTHSGQAETQYF.

Of note for this clone: Other DNA sequences in this sample translate to the same CDR3. V and J are TRBV30 and TRBJ2-3; D is ambiguous. Trimming pared 0 bases from V and 4 bases from J, leaving 2 bases between. The CDR3 extends over 11 amino acids. Per the germline V gene, CDR1 is GTSNPN and CDR2 is SVGIG (reference sequence). CDR3: CAWSVPDTQYF. CDR3 nucleotides: TGTGCCTGGAGTGTACCAGATACGCAGTATTTT.

The rearrangement uses TRBV7-2 and TRBJ2-1, with a possible D match to TRBD2 (6 bases). Germline V gives CDR1 SGHTA, CDR2 FQGNSA. CDR3 size: 16 residues. The germline V and J ends were trimmed by 0 bases and 0 bases, with 9 bases remaining between them. The chain's CDR3 is CASSLAGGHSYNEQFF. In nucleotides, the CDR3 is TGTGCCAGCAGCTTAGCGGGAGGCCACTCCTACAATGAGCAGTTCTTC.

This clone was observed a few times. The rearrangement uses TRBV6-5 and TRBJ1-5; D uncertain. Trimming took off 2 bases at V and 3 bases at J, with 11 bases between the two ends. Germline V gene lookup returns CDR1 MNHEY and CDR2 SVGAGI. This CDR3 comprises 15 residues. CDR3 protein: CASSYGSGYNQPQHF. The CDR3 nucleotides are TGTGCCAGCAGTTACGGCAGCGGGTACAATCAGCCCCAGCATTTT.

This chain connects TRBV6-5 to TRBJ2-1; D unresolved. V was pared by 4 bases and J by 1 base, with 14 bases between. The CDR3 is made up of 16 amino acids. The germline CDR1 and CDR2 sequences are MNHEY and SVGAGI. In DNA form, the CDR3 reads TGTGCCAGCAGTTCTGCTCCACAGTTGTCCTACAATGAGCAGTTCTTC. The encoded protein is CASSSAPQLSYNEQFF.

This chain uses TRBV7-2 with TRBJ2-3; the D gene is possibly TRBD2 (5 bases). Germline-derived CDR1 and CDR2 are SGHTA and FQGNSA. The V end was cut by 5 bases, the J end by 1 base, with 13 bases between. The CDR3 loop spans 15 amino acids. The CDR3 coding sequence is TGTGCCAGCAGCCCTCCGCAGAGGGGCACAGATACGCAGTATTTT. This translates into CASSPPQRGTDTQYF.

Only a few counts were recorded for this clone. This sequence joins TRBV23-1 and TRBJ2-7, with TRBD1 identical over 9 bases. TRBV23-1 is known as an ORF, though its function is uncertain. Trimming removed 3 bases from V and 1 base from J; junction bases left unmatched: 7. This CDR3 is 16 amino acids long. CDR3 nucleotide sequence: TGCGCCAGCAGTCACATCCGACAGGGGGATTCCTACGAGCAGTACTTC. This codes for CASSHIRQGDSYEQYF.

This clone was counted only a few times. The chain couples TRBV7-2 to TRBJ1-5; D call uncertain. Germline V CDR1 and CDR2: SGHTA, FQGNSA. Trimming took off 5 bases at V and 3 bases at J, with 11 bases between the two ends. This CDR3 has 14 amino acids. The CDR3 loop reads CASSRLGVNQPQHF. The DNA for the CDR3 is TGTGCCAGCAGCAGATTAGGAGTCAATCAGCCCCAGCATTTT.

This clone came up a few times. This chain connects TRBV30 to TRBJ1-5; D is perhaps TRBD1 (5 bases). The CDR3 sequence is 16 residues long. Germline V CDR1 and CDR2: GTSNPN, SVGIG (reference sequence). The V end lost 0 bases, the J end lost 4 bases, and 16 bases lay between the germline ends. CDR3 sequence reads: CAWSVRGMLENQPQHF. In nucleotides, the CDR3 is TGTGCCTGGAGTGTAAGGGGTATGTTGGAAAATCAGCCCCAGCATTTT.

The rearrangement joins TRBV5-1 to TRBJ2-2; 8 bases agree with TRBD1. J was trimmed by 1 base and V by 0 bases; bases with no gene match: 2. Germline CDR1 is SGHRS and CDR2 is YFSETQ. This CDR3 has 16 amino acids. Here the CDR3 reads CASSLGGQGNTGELFF. CDR3 nucleotide sequence: TGCGCCAGCAGCTTGGGCGGACAGGGGAACACCGGGGAGCTGTTTTTT.

The chain employs TRBV2 and TRBJ2-7; 7 bases match TRBD2. Unmatched junction bases numbered 11, after V lost 6 bases and J lost 6 bases. The CDR3 contains 14 residues. Germline V CDR1 and CDR2: SNHLY, FYNNEI. Here the CDR3 reads CASRWSGAGSEQYF. CDR3 DNA: TGTGCCAGCAGATGGAGCGGAGCGGGGTCCGAGCAGTACTTC.

V gene TRBV13 combines with J gene TRBJ2-5, with D possibly TRBD1 on 6 matching bases. This CDR3 has 13 amino acids. CDR1 is PRHDT and CDR2 is FYEKMQ in the germline V gene (reference sequence). V was cut by 3 bases and J by 4 bases, with 9 bases left in between. The CDR3 sequence is CASSFLRGETQYF. CDR3 in DNA: TGTGCCAGCAGCTTTCTCAGGGGAGAGACCCAGTACTTC.

This clone was counted a few times. CDR3 in amino acids: CASSYWGRQHGELFF. In nucleotides, the CDR3 is TGTGCCAGCAGTTACTGGGGCAGACAGCACGGGGAGCTGTTTTTT. The chain couples TRBV6-5 to TRBJ2-2; TRBD1 is a possible D gene (5 bases). The CDR3 runs 15 residues. Germline V lookup: CDR1 MNHEY, CDR2 SVGAGI. V was trimmed by 1 base and J by 7 bases, leaving 13 bases between them.

This clone appeared a few times. The chain joins TRBV7-2 to TRBJ2-3, with D unclear. CDR1 is SGHTA, CDR2 FQGNSA, per germline. Trimming took off 3 bases at V and 2 bases at J, with 15 bases between the two ends. The length of the CDR3 is 16 residues. Here the CDR3 reads CASSLNFRRYTDTQYF. The CDR3 bases are TGTGCCAGCAGCTTGAACTTCCGTCGCTACACAGATACGCAGTATTTT.

The V call is TRBV25-1, the J call TRBJ2-3; TRBD2 is a possible D gene (6 bases). This CDR3 is 17 amino acids long. Germline assignment: CDR1 MGHDK and CDR2 SYGVNS. Trimming removed 6 bases at V and 6 bases at J, with 25 bases between. The chain's CDR3 is CASSPSLSGTLADTQYF. DNA of the CDR3: TGTGCCAGCAGCCCCTCACTATCCGGGACTCTAGCGGATACGCAGTATTTT. The entire variable domain, with the rest obtained from reference TRBV25-1 and TRBJ2-3, is as follows: EADIYQTPRYLVIGTGKKITLECSQTMGHDKMYWYQQDPGMELHLIHYSYGVNSTEKGDLSSESTVSRIRTEHFPLTLESARPSHTSQYLCASSPSLSGTLADTQYFGPGTRLTVL.

The table lists this clone with a few counts. The chain links TRBV4-2 to TRBJ2-7; 9 bases are a match to TRBD1. The CDR3 length is 15 residues. The J segment lost 7 bases and the V segment lost 5 bases, leaving 12 bases of the junction unmatched. Germline lookup yields CDR1 LGHNA and CDR2 YNFKEQ. DNA for the CDR3: TGTGCCAGCAGCTCCGGACAGGGGCCCCCTAGGGAGCAGTACTTC. It encodes CASSSGQGPPREQYF.